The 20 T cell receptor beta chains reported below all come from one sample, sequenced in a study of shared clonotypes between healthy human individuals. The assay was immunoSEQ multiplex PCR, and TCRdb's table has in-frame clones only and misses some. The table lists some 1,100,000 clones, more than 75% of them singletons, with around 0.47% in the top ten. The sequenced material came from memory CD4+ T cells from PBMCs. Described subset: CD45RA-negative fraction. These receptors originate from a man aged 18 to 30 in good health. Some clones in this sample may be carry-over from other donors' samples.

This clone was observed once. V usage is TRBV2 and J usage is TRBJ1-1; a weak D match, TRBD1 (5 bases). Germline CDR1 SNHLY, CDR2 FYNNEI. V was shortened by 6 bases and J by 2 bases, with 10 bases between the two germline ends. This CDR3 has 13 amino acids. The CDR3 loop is CASSADTNTEAFF. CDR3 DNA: TGTGCCAGCAGCGCGGACACTAACACTGAAGCTTTCTTT.

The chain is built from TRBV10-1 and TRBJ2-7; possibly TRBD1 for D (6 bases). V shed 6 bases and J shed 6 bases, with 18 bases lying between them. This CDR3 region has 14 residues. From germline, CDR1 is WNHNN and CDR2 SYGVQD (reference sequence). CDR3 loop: CASRPSGALGEQYF. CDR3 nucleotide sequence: TGCGCCAGCAGACCTTCAGGGGCGCTAGGCGAGCAGTACTTC.

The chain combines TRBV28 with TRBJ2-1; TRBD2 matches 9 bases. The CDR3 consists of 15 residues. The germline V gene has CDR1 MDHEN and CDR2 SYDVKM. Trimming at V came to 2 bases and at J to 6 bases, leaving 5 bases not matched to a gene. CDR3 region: CASSLPGLASNEQFF. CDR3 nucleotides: TGTGCCAGCAGTTTACCCGGACTAGCGTCCAATGAGCAGTTCTTC. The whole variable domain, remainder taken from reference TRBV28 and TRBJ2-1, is DVKVTQSSRYLVKRTGEKVFLECVQDMDHENMFWYRQDPGLGLRLIYFSYDVKMKEKGDIPEGYSVSREKKERFSLILESASTNQTSMYLCASSLPGLASNEQFFGPGTRLTVL.

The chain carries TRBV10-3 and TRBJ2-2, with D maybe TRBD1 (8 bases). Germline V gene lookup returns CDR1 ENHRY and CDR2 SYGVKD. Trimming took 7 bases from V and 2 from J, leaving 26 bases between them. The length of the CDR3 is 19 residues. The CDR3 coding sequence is TGTGCCATCAAGGCCTCAGGGGGCGCGGGAGCGTCAAACACCGGGGAGCTGTTTTTT. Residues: CAIKASGGAGASNTGELFF.

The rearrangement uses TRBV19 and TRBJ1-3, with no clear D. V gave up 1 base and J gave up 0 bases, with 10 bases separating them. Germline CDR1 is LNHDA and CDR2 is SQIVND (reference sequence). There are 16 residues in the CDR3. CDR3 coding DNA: TGTGCCAGTAGTATAGTTGCGGGAAACTCTGGAAACACCATATATTTT. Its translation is CASSIVAGNSGNTIYF.

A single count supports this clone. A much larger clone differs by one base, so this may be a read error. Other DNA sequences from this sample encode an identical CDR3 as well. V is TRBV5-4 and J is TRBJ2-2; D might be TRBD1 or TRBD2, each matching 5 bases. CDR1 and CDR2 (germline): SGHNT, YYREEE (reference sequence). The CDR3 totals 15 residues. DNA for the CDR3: TGTGCCAGCAGTTTGGGGTATGGGGGCACCGGGGAGCTGTTTTTT. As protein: CASSLGYGGTGELFF.

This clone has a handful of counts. The CDR3 loop is CASSLPTSAQETQYF. DNA of the CDR3: TGCGCCAGCAGCTTGCCCACTAGCGCCCAAGAGACCCAGTACTTC. The V and J genes are TRBV5-1 and TRBJ2-5; 7 positions agree with TRBD2. CDR3 size: 15 residues. Germline CDR1 reads SGHRS; CDR2 reads YFSETQ. V lost 1 base to trimming and J lost 1 base; unmatched junction nucleotides: 4.

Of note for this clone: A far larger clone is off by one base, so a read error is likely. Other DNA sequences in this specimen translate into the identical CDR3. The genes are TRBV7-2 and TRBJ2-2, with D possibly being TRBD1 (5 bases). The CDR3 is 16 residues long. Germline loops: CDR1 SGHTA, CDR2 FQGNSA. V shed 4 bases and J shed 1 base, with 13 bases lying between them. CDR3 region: CASSSGGQGNTGELFF. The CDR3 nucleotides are TGTGCCAGCAGCTCCGGCGGACAAGGGAACACCGGGGAGCTGTTTTTT. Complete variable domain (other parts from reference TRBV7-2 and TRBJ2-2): GAGVSQSPSNKVTEKGKDVELRCDPISGHTALYWYRQSLGQGLEFLIYFQGNSAPDKSGLPSDRFSAERTGGSVSTLTIQRTQQEDSAVYLCASSSGGQGNTGELFFGEGSRLTVL.

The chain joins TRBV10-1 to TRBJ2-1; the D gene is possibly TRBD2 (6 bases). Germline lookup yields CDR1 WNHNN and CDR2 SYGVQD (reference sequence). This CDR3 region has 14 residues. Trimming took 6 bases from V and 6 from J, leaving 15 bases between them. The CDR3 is CASSRFGSGNEQFF. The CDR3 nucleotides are TGCGCCAGCAGCCGGTTCGGTAGCGGCAATGAGCAGTTCTTC.

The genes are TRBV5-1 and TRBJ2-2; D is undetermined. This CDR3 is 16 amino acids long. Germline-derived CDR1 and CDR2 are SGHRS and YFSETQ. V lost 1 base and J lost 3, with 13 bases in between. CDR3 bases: TGCGCCAGCAGCTTGAGGCCGGGTTTCGACACCGGGGAGCTGTTTTTT. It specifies CASSLRPGFDTGELFF.

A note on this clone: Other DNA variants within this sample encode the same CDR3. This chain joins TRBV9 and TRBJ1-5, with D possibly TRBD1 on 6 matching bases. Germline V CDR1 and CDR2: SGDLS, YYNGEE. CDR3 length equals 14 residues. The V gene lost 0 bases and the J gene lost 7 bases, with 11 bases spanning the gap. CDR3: CASSVGPQGQPQHF. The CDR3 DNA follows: TGTGCCAGCAGCGTAGGTCCTCAGGGGCAGCCCCAGCATTTT.

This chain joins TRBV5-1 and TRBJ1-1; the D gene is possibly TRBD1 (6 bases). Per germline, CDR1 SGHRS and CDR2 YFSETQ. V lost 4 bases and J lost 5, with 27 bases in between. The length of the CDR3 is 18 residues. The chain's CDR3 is CASSLWGAGESERTEAFF. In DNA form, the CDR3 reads TGCGCCAGCAGCCTTTGGGGTGCAGGGGAGAGTGAAAGGACTGAAGCTTTCTTT. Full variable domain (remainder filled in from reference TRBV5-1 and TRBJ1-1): KAGVTQTPRYLIKTRGQQVTLSCSPISGHRSVSWYQQTPGQGLQFLFEYFSETQRNKGNFPGRFSGRQFSNSRSEMNVSTLELGDSALYLCASSLWGAGESERTEAFFGQGTRLTVV.

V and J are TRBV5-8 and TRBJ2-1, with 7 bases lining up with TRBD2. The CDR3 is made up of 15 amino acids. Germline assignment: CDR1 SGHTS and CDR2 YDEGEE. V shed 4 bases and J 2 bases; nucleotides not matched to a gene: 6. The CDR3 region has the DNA TGTGCCAGCAGCCGGGGGAGGGCGACCTACAATGAGCAGTTCTTC. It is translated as CASSRGRATYNEQFF. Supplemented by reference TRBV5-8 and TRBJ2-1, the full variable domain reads EAGVTQSPTHLIKTRGQQATLRCSPISGHTSVYWYQQALGLGLQFLLWYDEGEERNRGNFPPRFSGRQFPNYSSELNVNALELEDSALYLCASSRGRATYNEQFFGPGTRLTVL.

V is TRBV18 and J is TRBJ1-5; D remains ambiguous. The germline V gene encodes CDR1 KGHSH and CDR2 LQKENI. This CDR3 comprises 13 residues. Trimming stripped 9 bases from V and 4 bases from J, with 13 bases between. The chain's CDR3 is CASSRSGNQPQHF. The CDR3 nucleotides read TGTGCCAGTTCCCGGAGTGGGAATCAGCCCCAGCATTTT.

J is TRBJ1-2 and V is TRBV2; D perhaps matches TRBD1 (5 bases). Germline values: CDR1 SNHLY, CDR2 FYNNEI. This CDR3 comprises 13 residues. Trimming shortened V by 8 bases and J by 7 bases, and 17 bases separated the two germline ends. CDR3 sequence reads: CASAREAGSGYTF. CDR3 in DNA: TGTGCCAGCGCGCGGGAGGCAGGGAGTGGCTACACCTTC. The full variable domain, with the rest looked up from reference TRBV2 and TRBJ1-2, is EPEVTQTPSHQVTQMGQEVILRCVPISNHLYFYWYRQILGQKVEFLVSFYNNEISEKSEIFDDQFSVERPDGSNFTLKIRSTKLEDSAMYFCASAREAGSGYTFGSGTRLTVV.

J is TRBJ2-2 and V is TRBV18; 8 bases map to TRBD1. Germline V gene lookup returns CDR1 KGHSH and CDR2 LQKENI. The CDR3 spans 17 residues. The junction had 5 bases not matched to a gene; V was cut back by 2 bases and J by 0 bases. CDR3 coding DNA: TGTGCCAGCTCACCATTCAACAGGGGGGCGAACACCGGGGAGCTGTTTTTT. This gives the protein CASSPFNRGANTGELFF.

CDR3 DNA: TGTGCCAGCAGTGAAGGGTCGCCCAGAGGGGCTTTCTTT. This encodes CASSEGSPRGAFF. This chain joins TRBV6-1 and TRBJ1-1; no clear D gene. V was pared by 1 base and J by 11 bases, with 14 bases between. The CDR3 contains 13 residues. Germline values: CDR1 MNHNS, CDR2 SASEGT.

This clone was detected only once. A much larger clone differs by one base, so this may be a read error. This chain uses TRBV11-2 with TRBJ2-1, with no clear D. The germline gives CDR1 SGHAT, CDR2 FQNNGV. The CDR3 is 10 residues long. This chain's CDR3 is CASSLGEQIF. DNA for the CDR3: TGTGCCAGCAGCTTAGGTGAGCAGATCTTC.

The CDR3 DNA follows: TGCGCCAGCAGTCCAGGCACTAGCGGGAGGTACAATGAGCAGTTCTTC. It is translated as CASSPGTSGRYNEQFF. The V call is TRBV5-1, the J call TRBJ2-1, with TRBD2 matching 12 bases. CDR3 length equals 16 residues. CDR1 is SGHRS, CDR2 YFSETQ, per germline. V lost 5 bases, J lost 4 bases, and 7 bases stayed unmatched. The complete variable domain, with remaining parts taken from reference TRBV5-1 and TRBJ2-1, reads KAGVTQTPRYLIKTRGQQVTLSCSPISGHRSVSWYQQTPGQGLQFLFEYFSETQRNKGNFPGRFSGRQFSNSRSEMNVSTLELGDSALYLCASSPGTSGRYNEQFFGPGTRLTVL.

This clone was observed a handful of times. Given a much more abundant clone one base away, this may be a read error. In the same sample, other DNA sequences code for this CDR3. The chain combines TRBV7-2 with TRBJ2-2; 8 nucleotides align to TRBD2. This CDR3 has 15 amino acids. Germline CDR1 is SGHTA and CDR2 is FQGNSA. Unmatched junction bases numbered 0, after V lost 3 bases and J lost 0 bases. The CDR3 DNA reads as TGTGCCAGCAGCTTTAGCGGGACGAACACCGGGGAGCTGTTTTTT. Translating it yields CASSFSGTNTGELFF. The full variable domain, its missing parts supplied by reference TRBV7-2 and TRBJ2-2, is GAGVSQSPSNKVTEKGKDVELRCDPISGHTALYWYRQSLGQGLEFLIYFQGNSAPDKSGLPSDRFSAERTGGSVSTLTIQRTQQEDSAVYLCASSFSGTNTGELFFGEGSRLTVL.